This TCR beta chain was identified during a study of vaccination effects on CD4 cells after COVID-19. The CDR3 is 14 amino acids. V shed 0 bases, J shed 6 bases, and the junction held 5 bases outside the gene matches. The V gene's germline CDR1 is LGHNT and CDR2 FRNRAP. In regard to this clone: Its target is unknown.

Antigen-specific CD4+ T cells were expanded (with viral peptide pools) by the ViraFEST assay ahead of sequencing. Scientists isolated CD4+ T cells after an approximately 10-day culture period ended. Each participant received a vaccine that was either BNT162b2 or mRNA-1273, given as two doses. People in the vaccine group had not been infected with SARS-CoV-2 before, and their nucleocapsid antibodies were negative. Roughly 2 million PBMC per well were cultured with around 11 IU/ml IL-2 and around 9.4 ug/ml peptides. Sequenced by immunoSEQ multiplex PCR; TCRdb stores in-frame clones only, minus some. The data show about 28,000 clones, around 79% seen once.

The sequenced sample was CD4+ T cells from PBMCs cultured with HCoV-NL63 spike peptides, obtained after COVID-19 vaccination. This rearrangement joins TRBV12-5 to TRBJ2-7; 7 bases are shared with TRBD2. This receptor was taken from a human donor who received a COVID-19 vaccine. In DNA, the CDR3 is TGTGCTAGTGGTTTGGTCGGGGGGACGGGCGAGCAGTACTTC. The encoded protein is CASGLVGGTGEQYF.